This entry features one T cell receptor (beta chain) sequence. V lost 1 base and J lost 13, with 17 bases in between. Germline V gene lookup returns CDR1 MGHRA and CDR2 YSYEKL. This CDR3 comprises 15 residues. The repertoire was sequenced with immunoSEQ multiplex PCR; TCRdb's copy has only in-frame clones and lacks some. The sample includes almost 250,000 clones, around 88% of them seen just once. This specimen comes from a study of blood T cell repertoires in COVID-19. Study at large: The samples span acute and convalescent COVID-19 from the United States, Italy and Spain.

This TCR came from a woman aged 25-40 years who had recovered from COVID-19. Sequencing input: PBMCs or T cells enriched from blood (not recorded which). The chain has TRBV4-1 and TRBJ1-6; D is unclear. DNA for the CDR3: TGCGCCAGCAGCCAAGGTTCCCCCTCTCAAACTCCCCTCCACTTT. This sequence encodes CASSQGSPSQTPLHF.